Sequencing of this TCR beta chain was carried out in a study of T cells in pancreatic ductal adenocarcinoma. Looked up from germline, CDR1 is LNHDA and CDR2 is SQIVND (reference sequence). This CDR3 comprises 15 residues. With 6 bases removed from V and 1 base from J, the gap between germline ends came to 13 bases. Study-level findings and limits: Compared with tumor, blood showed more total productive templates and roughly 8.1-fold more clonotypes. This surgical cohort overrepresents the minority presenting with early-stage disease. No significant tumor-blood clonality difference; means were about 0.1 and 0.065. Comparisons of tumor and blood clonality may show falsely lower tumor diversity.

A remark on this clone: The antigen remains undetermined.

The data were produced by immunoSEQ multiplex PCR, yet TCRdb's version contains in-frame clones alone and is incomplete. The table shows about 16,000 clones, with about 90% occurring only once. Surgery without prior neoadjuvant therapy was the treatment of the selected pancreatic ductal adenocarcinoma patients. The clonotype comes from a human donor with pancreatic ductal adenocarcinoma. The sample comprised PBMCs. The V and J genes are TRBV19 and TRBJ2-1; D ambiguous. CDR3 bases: TGTGCCAGTAGCGGGCCGTTTTCTTCCTACAATGAGCAGTTCTTC. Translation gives CASSGPFSSYNEQFF.